These T cell receptor beta chains were read from a single sample in a study of T cell repertoires in cytomegalovirus infection. TCRdb itself ran the reads through MiXCR, one entry per CDR3 protein. The repertoire has about 250,000 distinct CDR3 sequences, 9% to 15% of them found once; the top ten carry 1.5% to 2%. Sequencing was carried out using PBMCs. These receptors all stem from a human donor in good health (CMV status not recorded). Some clones in this sample may be carry-over from other donors' samples. CDR3s leave out the opening cysteine and the closing phenylalanine or tryptophan.

cdr3_length,v_call,j_call,cdr3_aa
11,TRBV5-1,TRBJ2-7,ASSSDSWDEQY
13,TRBV7-9,TRBJ1-1,ASSLGGGRKTEAF
12,TRBV9,TRBJ1-2,ASSVAPSNYGYT
13,TRBV28,TRBJ1-2,ASSSHSGFAYGYT
13,TRBV6-5,TRBJ2-3,ASSSIAGGADTQY
16,TRBV11-2,TRBJ1-1,ASSLGTGGVDLNTEAF
11,TRBV2,TRBJ2-3,ASSASTGDTQY
14,TRBV28,TRBJ1-1,ASSLPTTGGWAEAF
11,TRBV20-1,TRBJ2-7,SASGRNTYEQY
14,TRBV27,TRBJ1-1,ASRPKKGPTNTEAF
13,TRBV6-1,TRBJ2-7,ASRRDRGRTYEQY
15,TRBV28,TRBJ1-5,ASSPTTGPVRNQPQH
13,TRBV7-8,TRBJ1-1,ASSPRDGAGTEAF
16,TRBV7-3,TRBJ1-3,ASSLTPPGGGSGNTIY
14,TRBV7-3,TRBJ2-1,ASSPSTSGFTNEQF
11,TRBV7-3,TRBJ2-5,ASSQGSQETQY
13,TRBV12-3/TRBV12-4,TRBJ1-5,ASSLTGIGNQPQH
12,TRBV19,TRBJ2-5,ASGLAGVEGTQY
11,TRBV6-2/TRBV6-3,TRBJ2-1,ASSYSPYNEQF
11,TRBV10-3,TRBJ2-2,AISASDTGELF
13,TRBV7-2,TRBJ2-5,ASSVLPGPQETQY
13,TRBV19,TRBJ2-5,ASSTGRNVQETQY
10,TRBV10-3,TRBJ2-5,AIRGQEETQY
13,TRBV27,TRBJ2-2,ASSLLGTTPGELF
14,TRBV7-3,TRBJ1-1,ASSLNGLTGGERAF
14,TRBV12-3/TRBV12-4,TRBJ2-7,ASSLRGTGRAYEQY
12,TRBV20-1,TRBJ2-1,SAPGGNLNNEQF
12,TRBV7-2,TRBJ2-7,ASSLHLEVGEQY
14,TRBV10-3,TRBJ2-3,AISGELAGERDTQY
12,TRBV20-1,TRBJ1-4,SASRGAPNEKLF
10,TRBV2,TRBJ1-1,ASSEGTFTAF
13,TRBV28,TRBJ1-4,ASSLSGETHEKLF
13,TRBV5-1,TRBJ1-1,ASSPDGRVNTEAF
12,TRBV7-9,TRBJ2-5,ASSANRGLETQY
12,TRBV19,TRBJ2-1,ASSARTSANEQF
13,TRBV7-3,TRBJ2-2,ASSQRRANTGELF
11,TRBV5-6,TRBJ2-7,ASSSGLAYEQY
12,TRBV18,TRBJ2-5,ASSPSGGQETQY
12,TRBV12-3/TRBV12-4,TRBJ2-5,ASSGQGLQETQY
9,TRBV2,TRBJ1-2,ASMGENGYT
13,TRBV7-2,TRBJ1-2,ASSLARGGAAGYT
12,TRBV20-1,TRBJ1-6,SAKSALSNSPLH
12,TRBV10-3,TRBJ1-3,AISDGGSGNTIY
19,TRBV19,TRBJ1-2,ASSIGGYGGTTDRTNYGYT
12,TRBV18,TRBJ2-7,ASSPDSWSYEQY
11,TRBV9,TRBJ2-2,ASSVQGAGELF
11,TRBV7-2,TRBJ2-7,ASSPDRGLAQY
12,TRBV19,TRBJ2-2,ASSGGGYTGELC
10,TRBV20-1,TRBJ2-5,SASRAGETQY
13,TRBV19,TRBJ1-4,ASSDRGKTNEKLF
13,TRBV14,TRBJ1-2,ASSQRSGEMDGYT
11,TRBV6-5,TRBJ1-2,ASFPGGNYGYT
14,TRBV14,TRBJ2-5,ASSKTSGGEQETQY
11,TRBV6-5,TRBJ1-2,ASSYERGDGYT
15,TRBV4-3,TRBJ2-7,ASSQDYSGTGSDEQY
15,TRBV4-2,TRBJ1-3,ASSPVMGEGSGNTIY
12,TRBV5-1,TRBJ2-7,ASHPDRDPYEQY